This T cell receptor beta chain was found in a study of cytomegalovirus exposure and HLA in healthy donors. Study-wide background: Across under 450 genotyped donors, 81% landed in the Caucasian-associated ancestry cluster. Study conclusions and caveats: Common viral pathogens (according to a later analysis) appeared linked to several of the most significant clusters.

Donors showed nominal health when sampled, although they likely had unrecorded immune exposures. Concerning this clone itself: What it binds is unknown.

The length of the CDR3 is 21 residues. The V end lost 6 bases, the J end lost 0 bases, and 27 bases lay between the germline ends. Germline CDR1 and CDR2: MDHEN and SYDVKM. The PCR made use of 60 Vbeta and 13 Jbeta primers. In the original analysis: An analysis performed later counted about 80 million unique TCR beta chains (approximately 11 million of them shared). The protocol was immunoSEQ multiplex PCR, while the TCRdb copy is restricted to in-frame clones and leaves out a portion. The V and J calls and the clone size are those of that table, but D and trimming were determined from the DNA. In the table there are about 140,000 clones, 80% of which are singletons.

This sequence originates from a man in his thirties or forties in good health and CMV-seronegative. The rearrangement links TRBV28 to TRBJ1-6, with D possibly matching TRBD1 (5 bases). The sample consisted of PBMCs. CDR3 protein: CASRLRGPGLLSVSYNSPLHF. Here the CDR3 DNA reads TGTGCCAGCAGACTCCGTGGCCCGGGACTCCTCTCAGTCTCCTATAATTCACCCCTCCACTTT. Using reference TRBV28 and TRBJ1-6 for the parts outside the CDR3, the full variable domain is DVKVTQSSRYLVKRTGEKVFLECVQDMDHENMFWYRQDPGLGLRLIYFSYDVKMKEKGDIPEGYSVSREKKERFSLILESASTNQTSMYLCASRLRGPGLLSVSYNSPLHFGNGTRLTVT.